The 5 T cell receptor beta chains below come from one sample, sequenced in a study of shared clonotypes between healthy human individuals. The naive CD8 population came from CD45RO-negative cells selected for CCR7, without terminally differentiated effector memory CD45RA+ cells. Data came from immunoSEQ multiplex PCR; TCRdb stores just in-frame clones and leaves some out. Among about 2,200,000 clones listed, approximately 94% were seen once. The sequencing sample was made of naive CD8+ T cells from PBMCs. The source of these receptors is a man aged 18-30 years in good health. Some clones in this sample may be carry-over from other donors' samples.

This chain joins TRBV29-1 and TRBJ2-1, with TRBD1 identical over 7 bases. J gave up 5 bases and V 7 bases, and 2 bases lay outside the gene matches. Germline V gene data show CDR1 as SQVTM and CDR2 as ANQGSEA. The CDR3 has 11 amino acids. DNA of the CDR3: TGCAGCGCGGGACAGCACAATGAGCAGTTCTTC. Translated, it gives CSAGQHNEQFF.

Worth noting for this clone: This sample also contains other DNA sequences that code for the same CDR3. The chain recombines TRBV5-1 with TRBJ2-7, with D tentatively TRBD1 or TRBD2 (5 bases each). Between the trimmed V and J ends, which lost 0 bases and 0 bases, there was a span of 10 bases. CDR1 is SGHRS and CDR2 is YFSETQ in the germline V gene. This CDR3 is 15 amino acids long. Written as DNA, the CDR3 is TGCGCCAGCAGCTTGGAGGGGACGGGCTCCTACGAGCAGTACTTC. It translates to CASSLEGTGSYEQYF.

The rearrangement links TRBV7-9 to TRBJ2-4, with TRBD1 matching 8 bases. The V and J ends lost 3 bases and 8 bases, in that order; junction bases with no gene match: 3. CDR3 length: 13 amino acids. Looked up from germline, CDR1 is SEHNR and CDR2 is FQNEAQ (reference sequence). The CDR3 DNA reads TGTGCCAGCAGCTTCGACAGGGGCGACATTCAGTACTTC. Translated: CASSFDRGDIQYF.

The chain combines TRBV4-1 with TRBJ2-7, with D perhaps being TRBD1 or TRBD2 (5 bases each). The CDR3 covers 15 residues. The V end was cut by 1 base, the J end by 5 bases, with 15 bases between. The germline CDR1 and CDR2 sequences are MGHRA and YSYEKL. The CDR3 coding sequence is TGCGCCAGCAGCCAAGTTGGGGGACGGGAACACGAGCAGTACTTC. Protein product: CASSQVGGREHEQYF.

The rearrangement joins TRBV5-4 to TRBJ2-7; D might be TRBD1 (6 bases). Germline V gene data show CDR1 as SGHNT and CDR2 as YYREEE (reference sequence). This CDR3 has 14 amino acids. Trimming cost V 2 bases and J 3 bases, with 12 bases left between them. The CDR3 nucleotides read TGTGCCAGCAGCTTCCAGGACAGCCACTACGAGCAGTACTTC. Protein: CASSFQDSHYEQYF.